The clone carrying this TCR beta chain was recorded many times. There were TCR beta CDR3 regions amplified from RNA transcripts. Primed by the HTBI set, a first-round RT-PCR was run on the TCR CDR3. TCRdb re-analysed the multiplex PCR reads in MiXCR, keeping a single row per CDR3 protein. The sample consists of 600,000 to 850,000 distinct CDR3 sequences, over 15% of them appearing once. The CDR3 has 12 amino acids. Trimming took off 0 bases at V and 6 bases at J, with 9 bases between the two ends. Germline V gene data show CDR1 as GTSNPN and CDR2 as SVGIG (reference sequence). These data originate in a study of T cells in Graves' hyperthyroidism and ophthalmopathy.

The V call is TRBV30, the J call TRBJ2-7, with D possibly being TRBD1 (6 bases). Input material: blood. This receptor was identified in a woman in her 50s with Graves' hyperthyroidism that later progressed to Graves' ophthalmopathy. The CDR3 spells CAWSVEGVEQYF. The CDR3 nucleotides are TGTGCCTGGAGTGTAGAGGGGGTCGAGCAGTACTTC.